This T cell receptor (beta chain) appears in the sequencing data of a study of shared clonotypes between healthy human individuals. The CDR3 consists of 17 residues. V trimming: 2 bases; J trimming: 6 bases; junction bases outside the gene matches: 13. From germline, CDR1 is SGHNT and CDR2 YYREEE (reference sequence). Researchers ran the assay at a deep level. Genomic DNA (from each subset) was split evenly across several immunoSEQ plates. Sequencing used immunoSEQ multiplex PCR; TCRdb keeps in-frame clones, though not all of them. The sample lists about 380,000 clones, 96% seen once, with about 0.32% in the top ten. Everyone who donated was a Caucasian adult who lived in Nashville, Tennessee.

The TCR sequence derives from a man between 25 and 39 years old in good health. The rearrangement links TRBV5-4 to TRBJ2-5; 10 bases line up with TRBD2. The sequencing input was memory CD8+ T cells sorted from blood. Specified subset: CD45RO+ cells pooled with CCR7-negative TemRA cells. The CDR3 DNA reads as TGTGCCAGCAGCTTCGAGGCTAGCGGGAGATGGATGCAGACCCAGTACTTC. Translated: CASSFEASGRWMQTQYF.